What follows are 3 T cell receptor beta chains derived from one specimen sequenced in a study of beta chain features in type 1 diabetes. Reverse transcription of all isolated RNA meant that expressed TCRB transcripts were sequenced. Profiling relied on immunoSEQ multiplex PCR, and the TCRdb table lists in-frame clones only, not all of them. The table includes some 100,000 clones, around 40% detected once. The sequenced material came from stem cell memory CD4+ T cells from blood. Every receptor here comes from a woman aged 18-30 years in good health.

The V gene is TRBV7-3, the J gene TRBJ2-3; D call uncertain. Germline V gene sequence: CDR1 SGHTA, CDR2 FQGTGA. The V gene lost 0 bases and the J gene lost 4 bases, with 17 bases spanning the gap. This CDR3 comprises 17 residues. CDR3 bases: TGTGCCAGCAGCTTAACTGGCAGTCACCCTGGCCCAGATACGCAGTATTTT. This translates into CASSLTGSHPGPDTQYF.

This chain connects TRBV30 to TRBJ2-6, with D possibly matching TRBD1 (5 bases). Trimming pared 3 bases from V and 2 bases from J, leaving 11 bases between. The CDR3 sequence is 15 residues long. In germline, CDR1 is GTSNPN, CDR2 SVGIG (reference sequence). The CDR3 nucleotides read TGTGCCTGGAGAGGGAAGGGGACTGGGGCCAACGTCCTGACTTTC. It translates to CAWRGKGTGANVLTF.

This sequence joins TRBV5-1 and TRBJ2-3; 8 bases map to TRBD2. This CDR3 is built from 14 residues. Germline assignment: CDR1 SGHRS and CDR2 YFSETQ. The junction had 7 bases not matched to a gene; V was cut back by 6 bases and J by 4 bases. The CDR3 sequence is CASTFREGADTQYF. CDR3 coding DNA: TGCGCCAGCACCTTCCGGGAGGGCGCAGATACGCAGTATTTT.